This TCR beta chain originates from a study of control samples from healthy donors and cancer patients (TCRdb year 2020). The V and J ends are trimmed by 2 bases and 5 bases, leaving 7 bases between them. The CDR3 spans 13 residues, from the cysteine through the phenylalanine. Only CDR3 DNA is held: 39 bases, read in frame from base 1. The germline V gene yields SGHTA for CDR1 and FQGNSA for CDR2. As concerns this clone: Its binding antigen is unknown. No base quality values were provided; no much bigger clone lies one nucleotide off.

Libraries were prepared through the immunoSEQ multiplex PCR assay. The source is immuneACCESS, and TCRdb retained only in-frame sequences with V and J called. Part of the clones is not carried over; for the studies checked, unresolved V genes explain less than half of this, and the remainder is unexplained. The sample has about 98,000 clones on record, about four fifths of them singletons. The ten top clones hold more than 1.5% of the sample. This TCR was recovered from a man aged 55-75 years in good health. The specimen sequenced was blood. In this chain, TRBV7-2 is recombined with TRBJ1-5; the D gene lacks a confident call. The DNA is as follows: TGTGCCAGCAGCTTAAGGCGGGATCAGCCCCAGCATTTT. Translated, it reads CASSLRRDQPQHF.